This T cell receptor (beta chain) emerged from a study of CD8 T cells in ankylosing spondylitis. Whole-study results and caveats: It appeared that ankylosing spondylitis blood was characterized by a TCR beta motif of seven or eight highly homologous variants. Significant enrichment of disease-linked clones was reportedly seen in matched ankylosing spondylitis synovial fluid. Reactive arthritis synovial fluid and blood previously showed some of these motif variants. Disease-linked clones had a CD8+ phenotype and relatively low frequency in peripheral blood.

With respect to this clonotype: Its specificity is unknown.

Looked up from germline, CDR1 is SGHRS and CDR2 is YFSETQ. With V trimmed by 1 base and J by 2 bases, 8 bases remained unmatched. The CDR3 is 17 residues long. By quantitative 5'-RACE with molecular barcodes, the TCR beta libraries were made. TCRdb reprocessed the 5' RACE reads with MiXCR, giving one entry per CDR3 protein. The table has under 850,000 distinct CDR3 sequences, under 20% seen once; the top ten hold around 19%. The chain combines TRBV5-1 with TRBJ2-7; 11 bases line up with TRBD1. This receptor was identified in a male donor with ankylosing spondylitis. The source material was blood, either unsorted or a sorted T cell fraction (not recorded which). In nucleotides, the CDR3 is TGCGCCAGCAGCTTGCATCAGCCGGGACAGGGGGCCTACGAGCAGTACTTC. It specifies CASSLHQPGQGAYEQYF.